This entry lists 28 T cell receptor beta chains sequenced from one sample in a study of human T cells and chemical hapten exposure. Documented time point: pre-sensitization, week 0. Stated treatment: therapeutic diphenylcyclopropenone sensitization with weekly scalp DPC. TCRdb reprocessed the RACE reads via MiXCR and lists one record per CDR3 protein. Altogether about 300,000 distinct CDR3 sequences are present, about 5% being singletons, with the ten largest covering over 7%. The input for sequencing was whole blood, taken in connection with sensitization to the hapten diphenylcyclopropenone (DPC). The receptors shown here come from a woman aged 18-30 years with alopecia areata. Some clones in this sample may be carry-over from other donors' samples.

To note about this clonotype: An end of the junction does not agree with germline; a read error may underlie this. V gene TRBV6-1 combines with J gene TRBJ1-2; a weak D match, TRBD1 (6 bases). This CDR3 contains 12 residues. Germline CDR1 and CDR2: MNHNS and SASEGT. The CDR3 region is CASSEDNRDTLF. The CDR3 DNA follows: TGTGCCAGCAGTGAAGATAATAGGGACACCCTCTTC.

This clonotype was counted only a few times. The chain uses TRBV12-3 or TRBV12-4 and TRBJ1-2; no clear D. The CDR3 totals 14 residues. V was pared by 2 bases and J by 4 bases, with 11 bases between. The CDR3 DNA sequence: TGTGCCAGCAGTTTACAGGTCGTGAGCTATGGCTACACCTTC. Translation gives CASSLQVVSYGYTF.

The gene calls are TRBV29-1 and TRBJ1-1; perhaps TRBD1 as D (6 bases). The CDR3 has 12 amino acids. CDR1 is SQVTM, CDR2 ANQGSEA, per germline. Trimming shortened V by 7 bases and J by 7 bases, and 16 bases separated the two germline ends. The CDR3 region is CSAWAGEGEAFF. The CDR3 DNA sequence: TGCAGCGCCTGGGCAGGGGAAGGTGAAGCTTTCTTT.

The V gene is TRBV12-3 or TRBV12-4, the J gene TRBJ2-1; 10 bases line up with TRBD1. The ends lost 0 bases at V and 3 bases at J; junction bases unmatched: 11. This CDR3 has 19 amino acids. CDR3 region: CASSLAPPGTGDHYNEQFF. DNA for the CDR3: TGTGCCAGCAGTTTAGCCCCACCCGGGACAGGGGATCACTACAATGAGCAGTTCTTC.

In its sample, this clonotype was seen many times. The V call is TRBV11-2, the J call TRBJ1-4; the D gene is possibly TRBD1 (6 bases). Germline CDR1 is SGHAT and CDR2 is FQNNGV. Trimming took 1 base from V and 3 from J, leaving 9 bases between them. CDR3 length equals 15 residues. This CDR3 reads CASSLAGQPNEKLFF. Written as DNA, the CDR3 is TGTGCCAGCAGCTTAGCGGGACAACCTAATGAAAAACTGTTTTTT.

There are a few counts of this clonotype. The chain recombines TRBV4-3 with TRBJ1-2, with D perhaps TRBD1 (6 bases). Deletions cut 0 bases from V and 8 bases from J, with 13 bases between. The CDR3 has 14 amino acids. Germline values: CDR1 LGHNA, CDR2 YSLEER. CDR3 nucleotides: TGCGCCAGCAGCCAAGATCCGGGGGCGGGCGGCTACACCTTC. Its protein is CASSQDPGAGGYTF.

This clonotype has ten or more counts. The chain couples TRBV12-3 or TRBV12-4 to TRBJ1-6, with D possibly being TRBD1 (5 bases). CDR3 size: 12 residues. V lost 5 bases, J lost 10 bases, and 9 bases lay in between. The DNA for the CDR3 is TGTGCCAGCAGTACAAGGGACTCACCCCTCCACTTT. Encoded protein: CASSTRDSPLHF.

Comments on this clonotype: A much bigger clone sits one base away, suggesting this may be a read error. V usage is TRBV12-3 or TRBV12-4 and J usage is TRBJ1-1; 7 bases fit TRBD1. The length of the CDR3 is 15 residues. The junction had 8 bases not matched to a gene; V was cut back by 5 bases and J by 2 bases. CDR3 sequence: CASSPPGQRNTEAFF. CDR3 DNA sequence: TGTGCCAGCAGTCCCCCGGGACAGAGAAACACTGAAGCTTTCTTT.

In its sample, this clonotype was seen a few times. The V and J genes are TRBV12-3 or TRBV12-4 and TRBJ2-2, with 8 nucleotides matching TRBD1. The CDR3 runs 18 residues. V was clipped by 7 bases and J by 2 bases; unmatched bases: 15. The CDR3 DNA is TGTGCCAGCATCCAATTTGGGGGGACAGGTTTTAACACCGGGGAGCTGTTTTTT. Residues: CASIQFGGTGFNTGELFF.

This clonotype has a handful of counts. This chain links TRBV11-2 with TRBJ2-2; a weak D match, TRBD1 (6 bases). V was pared by 0 bases and J by 6 bases, with 11 bases between. The CDR3 consists of 15 residues. The germline gives CDR1 SGHAT, CDR2 FQNNGV. The CDR3 region is CASSLEGGSAGELFF. As DNA, the CDR3 is TGTGCCAGCAGCTTAGAAGGGGGAAGTGCCGGGGAGCTGTTTTTT.

This clonotype appeared many times. The J gene is TRBJ2-3, the V gene TRBV6-6; TRBD2 matches at 8 bases. V dropped 4 bases and J dropped 6; count of bases not matched to a gene: 6. Germline values: CDR1 MNHNY, CDR2 SVGAGI (reference sequence). This CDR3 is built from 14 residues. The CDR3 spells CASSFSGGGDTQYF. CDR3 DNA sequence: TGTGCCAGCAGTTTCAGCGGGGGTGGCGATACGCAGTATTTT.

This clonotype has at least ten counts. This chain links TRBV6-6 with TRBJ2-3, with D hard to call. The CDR3 is made up of 14 amino acids. Germline-derived CDR1 and CDR2 are MNHNY and SVGAGI (reference sequence). Trimming took off 8 bases at V and 7 bases at J, with 19 bases between the two ends. The CDR3 DNA is TGTGCCAGCGCCGATGAGTCCCCAACTAATACGCAGTATTTT. Translation: CASADESPTNTQYF.

This clonotype was observed at least ten times. The chain joins TRBV28 to TRBJ2-3; no reliable D call. CDR1 and CDR2 (germline): MDHEN, SYDVKM. The germline V and J ends were trimmed by 3 bases and 3 bases, with 10 bases remaining between them. This CDR3 region has 14 residues. The CDR3 here is CASSLGSSTDTQYF. CDR3 bases: TGTGCCAGCAGTTTGGGGTCTTCTACAGATACGCAGTATTTT. The complete variable domain, with remaining parts taken from reference TRBV28 and TRBJ2-3, reads DVKVTQSSRYLVKRTGEKVFLECVQDMDHENMFWYRQDPGLGLRLIYFSYDVKMKEKGDIPEGYSVSREKKERFSLILESASTNQTSMYLCASSLGSSTDTQYFGPGTRLTVL.

This sequence joins TRBV6-1 and TRBJ2-7, with 10 bases aligning to TRBD1. Losses at the gene ends were 6 bases for V and 3 bases for J; bases not matched to a gene: 17. The CDR3 is made up of 18 amino acids. Germline CDR1 reads MNHNS; CDR2 reads SASEGT. The CDR3 region has the DNA TGTGCCAGCAGAAGACGCCCGCCCAGACAGGGGGCAGGCTACGAGCAGTACTTC. It specifies CASRRRPPRQGAGYEQYF.

This clonotype has a count of ten or more. This rearrangement joins TRBV25-1 to TRBJ2-3; unclear D gene. Trimming removed 6 bases at V and 2 bases at J, with 18 bases between. The V gene's germline CDR1 is MGHDK and CDR2 SYGVNS. The CDR3 contains 16 residues. The chain's CDR3 is CASRGYESLFTDTQYF. CDR3 DNA sequence: TGTGCCAGCAGGGGGTACGAAAGTTTATTCACAGATACGCAGTATTTT.

This clonotype showed up many times. The V gene is TRBV5-1, the J gene TRBJ1-1, with unresolved D. V lost 2 bases to trimming and J lost 2 bases, with 16 bases between them. The CDR3 totals 16 residues. Germline CDR1 is SGHRS and CDR2 is YFSETQ. Here the CDR3 DNA reads TGCGCCAGCAGCTTCGAGGCCGGGCCTGGAAACACTGAAGCTTTCTTT. Its translation is CASSFEAGPGNTEAFF. The variable domain in full, completed from reference TRBV5-1 and TRBJ1-1, reads KAGVTQTPRYLIKTRGQQVTLSCSPISGHRSVSWYQQTPGQGLQFLFEYFSETQRNKGNFPGRFSGRQFSNSRSEMNVSTLELGDSALYLCASSFEAGPGNTEAFFGQGTRLTVV.

This clonotype was seen repeatedly, ten times or more. The chain has TRBV4-3 and TRBJ1-3, with a weak D call TRBD1 (5 bases). With 0 bases removed from V and 4 bases from J, the gap between germline ends came to 19 bases. This CDR3 contains 18 residues. Per germline, CDR1 LGHNA and CDR2 YSLEER. DNA for the CDR3: TGCGCCAGCAGCCAAGAGCCCCCTGGGGAGCCAGGGGGAAACACCATATATTTT. Translation gives CASSQEPPGEPGGNTIYF.

This chain uses TRBV9 with TRBJ1-2; D is ambiguous. Trimming left V 0 bases short and J 7 bases short, with 16 bases between. Germline values: CDR1 SGDLS, CDR2 YYNGEE. This CDR3 is 15 amino acids long. CDR3 nucleotides: TGTGCCAGCAGCGTAGAGGGCTCCCCACCGGGTGGCTACACCTTC. It is translated as CASSVEGSPPGGYTF.

Many counts were recorded for this clonotype. This chain uses TRBV6-2 or TRBV6-3 with TRBJ1-1, with unresolved D. The germline V gene has CDR1 MNHEY and CDR2 SVGEGT. Deletions cut 7 bases from V and 5 bases from J, with 14 bases between. The CDR3 contains 13 residues. The CDR3 here is CASNDPEWTEAFF. CDR3 coding DNA: TGTGCCAGCAACGACCCAGAGTGGACTGAAGCTTTCTTT.

Ten or more counts support this clonotype. V and J are TRBV11-2 and TRBJ2-6, with D unresolved. Per germline, CDR1 SGHAT and CDR2 FQNNGV. There are 16 residues in the CDR3. The V and J ends lost 1 base and 0 bases respectively, with 7 bases between them. In nucleotides, the CDR3 is TGTGCCAGCAGCTTAGTTGGTAACTCTGGGGCCAACGTCCTGACTTTC. It encodes CASSLVGNSGANVLTF.

In this sample, this clonotype turned up a few times. The rearrangement uses TRBV6-1 and TRBJ2-1, with D maybe TRBD1 (5 bases). V dropped 5 bases and J dropped 0 bases, with 20 bases sitting between them. CDR3 length: 18 amino acids. Germline assignment: CDR1 MNHNS and CDR2 SASEGT. CDR3 region: CASSTDNSFPYSYNEQFF. Here the CDR3 DNA reads TGTGCCAGCAGTACGGACAACAGTTTTCCGTACTCCTACAATGAGCAGTTCTTC.

The chain uses TRBV6-2 or TRBV6-3 and TRBJ2-3, with 10 bases fitting TRBD2. The junction had 9 bases not matched to a gene; V was cut back by 7 bases and J by 5 bases. This CDR3 has 15 residues. Per germline, CDR1 MNHEY and CDR2 SVGEGT. This CDR3 is CASTPAGGRGDTQYF. The CDR3 nucleotides read TGTGCCAGCACCCCAGCGGGGGGGAGGGGAGATACGCAGTATTTT.

This clonotype was counted only a few times. The rearrangement links TRBV4-2 to TRBJ2-7, with D possibly being TRBD1 or TRBD2 (6 bases each). Trimming shortened V by 0 bases and J by 7 bases, and 13 bases separated the two germline ends. Germline lookup yields CDR1 LGHNA and CDR2 YNFKEQ. There are 14 residues in the CDR3. The CDR3 sequence: CASSQDAGEEEQYF. CDR3 DNA: TGTGCCAGCAGCCAAGATGCAGGGGAGGAGGAGCAGTACTTC.

The table lists this clonotype with many counts. This chain joins TRBV10-3 and TRBJ2-5; no clear D. CDR1 ENHRY and CDR2 SYGVKD come from the germline V gene. The length of the CDR3 is 13 residues. V gave up 10 bases and J gave up 1 base, with 13 bases separating them. DNA for the CDR3: TGTGCCACCACCGGCCGGTCCCAAGAGACCCAGTACTTC. Translation gives CATTGRSQETQYF.

The chain combines TRBV12-3 or TRBV12-4 with TRBJ2-3; D may be TRBD1 (6 bases). The V gene lost 6 bases and the J gene lost 2 bases, with 15 bases spanning the gap. The CDR3 spans 15 residues. The CDR3: CASSQTGQYTDTQYF. The CDR3 DNA sequence: TGTGCCAGCAGCCAAACAGGACAGTACACAGATACGCAGTATTTT.

This clonotype has a handful of counts. The genes are TRBV28 and TRBJ1-3; 7 bases match TRBD1. V shed 4 bases, J shed 1 base, and the junction held 10 bases outside the gene matches. The CDR3 covers 17 residues. Germline CDR1 MDHEN, CDR2 SYDVKM. In DNA, the CDR3 is TGTGCCAGCAGTTCGCCACAGGGGTCCCTGTCTGGAAACACCATATATTTT. This gives the protein CASSSPQGSLSGNTIYF.

The chain combines TRBV2 with TRBJ2-3; 9 bases fit TRBD2. Germline V gene sequence: CDR1 SNHLY, CDR2 FYNNEI. V dropped 8 bases and J dropped 6; count of bases not matched to a gene: 9. This CDR3 has 14 residues. Written as DNA, the CDR3 is TGTGCCAGCTTTGGCGGGGGGGCCCGGGATACGCAGTATTTT. It yields the protein CASFGGGARDTQYF.

The chain has TRBV18 and TRBJ1-5, with unresolved D. The CDR3 runs 15 residues. With 4 bases removed from V and 5 bases from J, the gap between germline ends came to 15 bases. From germline, CDR1 is KGHSH and CDR2 LQKENI. In DNA, the CDR3 is TGTGCCAGCTCACGGGGTATTCGAGGTTATCAGCCCCAGCATTTT. Encoded protein: CASSRGIRGYQPQHF.